Below, one TCR beta chain is given with its context. What it binds is not known. TRB cDNA was prepared as libraries by UMI-labeled 5' RACE. TCRdb reprocessed the 5' RACE reads, keeping one entry per CDR3 protein, no DNA. The sample table sets out over 100,000 distinct CDR3 sequences. CDR3 length equals 16 residues. Germline CDR1 is MNHEY and CDR2 is SVGAGI. This entry comes from a study of CXCR3-negative and CXCR3-positive naive CD8 T cells. On the study more broadly: The study obtained roughly 140 million TRB reads, about 1.5 +/- 0.3 million per library.

Study-wide results and caveats: Naive CXCR3-positive cells had TRB CDR3s more hydrophobic than those of CXCR3-negative naive cells.

The sequenced sample was naive CXCR3+ CD8+ T cells from blood. Subset noted: CD45RO-CCR7+CD27+CD95- naive CD8+ T cells expressing CXCR3 (TNR3+). The V and J genes are TRBV6-5 and TRBJ1-2. The receptor was derived from a human donor in good health. Some clones in this sample may be carry-over from other donors' samples. This CDR3 is CASSHPYGEVFYGYTF.